This T cell receptor beta chain originates from a study of response to subunit inactivated influenza vaccine. A few counts support this clonotype. Its specificity is not known. The length of the CDR3 is 13 residues. Germline CDR1 reads MNHNY; CDR2 reads SVGAGI (reference sequence). V was cut by 3 bases and J by 5 bases, with 10 bases left in between. MiXCR was run by TCRdb on the RT-PCR reads, yielding one entry per CDR3 protein. The repertoire consists of about 520,000 distinct CDR3 sequences, with under 8.5% occurring once and the leading ten covering around 13%. Overall study findings and caveats: Every seasonal influenza vaccination brings in few new T cells, the authors suggested.

Source: PBMCs from blood, taken around 2 years after vaccination. The source is a man aged 50 to 69 who received an inactivated influenza vaccine. J is TRBJ1-1 and V is TRBV6-6; D gene unclear. In nucleotides, the CDR3 is TGTGCCAGCAGTTATCTGTCGGGGACTGAAGCTTTCTTT. Its translation is CASSYLSGTEAFF.